The 20 T cell receptor beta chains presented below share a single source sample, sequenced in a study of blood T cell repertoires in COVID-19. The table came from immunoSEQ multiplex PCR; TCRdb's copy has only in-frame clones and leaves some out. The sample carries around 150,000 clones, approximately 86% recorded once. Source material: peripheral blood. The receptors derive from a woman in her sixties or seventies with active or convalescent COVID-19.

V and J are TRBV6-1 and TRBJ1-3, with D perhaps matching TRBD1 (5 bases). The CDR3 is 13 residues long. Germline CDR1 and CDR2: MNHNS and SASEGT. Trimming removed 0 bases at V and 9 bases at J, with 9 bases between. CDR3 sequence reads: CASSEARVSTIYF. The CDR3 DNA is TGTGCCAGCAGTGAAGCCAGGGTTAGCACCATATATTTT.

The chain has TRBV5-1 and TRBJ1-6, with a weak D call TRBD1 (6 bases). The V gene lost 0 bases and the J gene lost 9 bases, with 10 bases spanning the gap. Germline values: CDR1 SGHRS, CDR2 YFSETQ. The CDR3 extends over 14 amino acids. Here the CDR3 DNA reads TGCGCCAGCAGCTTGGAAACAGGGAGTTCACCCCTCCACTTT. It yields the protein CASSLETGSSPLHF.

This clone was counted once. This chain connects TRBV4-1 to TRBJ2-3; 7 bases align to TRBD1. There are 19 residues in the CDR3. CDR1 is MGHRA, CDR2 YSYEKL, per germline. Trimming at V came to 7 bases and at J to 0 bases, leaving 19 bases not matched to a gene. The CDR3 sequence is CASNPAKITGVPSTDTQYF. Here the CDR3 DNA reads TGCGCCAGCAACCCAGCCAAGATTACAGGGGTCCCCAGCACAGATACGCAGTATTTT.

The chain links TRBV30 to TRBJ2-1, with a weak D call TRBD2 (7 bases). The CDR3 contains 14 residues. Trimming stripped 2 bases from V and 4 bases from J, with 12 bases between. Germline CDR1 is GTSNPN and CDR2 is SVGIG (reference sequence). CDR3 DNA: TGTGCCTGGAGTAGGGGGGGCTCTTACAATGAGCAGTTCTTC. Encoded protein: CAWSRGGSYNEQFF.

J is TRBJ2-3 and V is TRBV12-5; 9 bases are shared with TRBD2. Germline CDR1 reads LGHNT; CDR2 reads FRNRAP. This CDR3 spans 16 amino acids. J gave up 0 bases and V 5 bases, and 6 bases lay outside the gene matches. CDR3 protein: CASGKSGGPSTDTQYF. CDR3 bases: TGTGCTAGTGGTAAAAGCGGGGGGCCGAGCACAGATACGCAGTATTTT.

The chain uses TRBV30 and TRBJ1-2; tentative D call: TRBD1 (6 bases). The V gene's germline CDR1 is GTSNPN and CDR2 SVGIG (reference sequence). The V gene lost 3 bases and the J gene lost 7 bases, with 24 bases spanning the gap. The length of the CDR3 is 16 residues. CDR3: CAWRKPTGPGWGGYTF. The CDR3 nucleotides are TGTGCCTGGAGGAAGCCAACAGGGCCAGGTTGGGGTGGCTACACCTTC.

This clone was seen a single time. CDR3 residues: CASSREQGGAFRSTDTQYF. The CDR3 coding sequence is TGCGCCAGCAGCCGTGAACAAGGGGGGGCCTTTAGGAGCACAGATACGCAGTATTTT. The chain carries TRBV4-3 and TRBJ2-3; D perhaps matches TRBD2 (7 bases). The CDR3 is 19 amino acids. Germline-derived CDR1 and CDR2 are LGHNA and YSLEER. V was clipped by 4 bases and J by 0 bases, with 23 bases between them.

The genes are TRBV27 and TRBJ2-2; D remains ambiguous. CDR3 length equals 15 residues. Germline V gene lookup returns CDR1 MNHEY and CDR2 SMNVEV (reference sequence). V was trimmed by 5 bases and J by 0 bases, leaving 10 bases between them. CDR3: CASSPLLANTGELFF. In DNA, the CDR3 is TGTGCCAGCAGTCCGCTACTTGCGAACACCGGGGAGCTGTTTTTT.

The V call is TRBV7-2, the J call TRBJ2-7, with D possibly being TRBD2 (6 bases). Germline V CDR1 and CDR2: SGHTA, FQGNSA. There are 16 residues in the CDR3. V lost 5 bases to trimming and J lost 6 bases, with 23 bases between them. In DNA form, the CDR3 reads TGTGCCAGCAGCCCACAACCTCATCTCGGGGGTGGCGAGCAGTACTTC. Its translation: CASSPQPHLGGGEQYF.

This clone was detected only once. V gene TRBV7-2 combines with J gene TRBJ2-2, with unresolved D. The CDR3 runs to 11 residues. Germline CDR1 is SGHTA and CDR2 is FQGNSA. Trimming stripped 4 bases from V and 8 bases from J, with 5 bases between. The CDR3: CASSSPGELFF. The CDR3 DNA follows: TGTGCCAGCAGCTCTCCGGGGGAGCTGTTTTTT.

This rearrangement joins TRBV15 to TRBJ1-5, with D perhaps matching TRBD1 (6 bases). The CDR3 loop spans 15 amino acids. Deletions cut 1 base from V and 7 bases from J, with 14 bases between. Germline assignment: CDR1 LNHNV and CDR2 YYDKDF (reference sequence). CDR3 sequence (DNA): TGTGCCACCAGCAGAGGAATCGGGGGGCGACAGCCCCAGCATTTT. Protein product: CATSRGIGGRQPQHF.

The V call is TRBV2, the J call TRBJ1-1; D unclear. Trimming shortened V by 1 base and J by 1 base, and 13 bases separated the two germline ends. Germline CDR1 and CDR2: SNHLY and FYNNEI. The length of the CDR3 is 16 residues. CDR3 protein: CASSEESRQANTEAFF. In nucleotides, the CDR3 is TGTGCCAGCAGTGAAGAATCCCGGCAGGCGAACACTGAAGCTTTCTTT. Full variable domain (rest looked up from reference TRBV2 and TRBJ1-1): EPEVTQTPSHQVTQMGQEVILRCVPISNHLYFYWYRQILGQKVEFLVSFYNNEISEKSEIFDDQFSVERPDGSNFTLKIRSTKLEDSAMYFCASSEESRQANTEAFFGQGTRLTVV.

The V call is TRBV14, the J call TRBJ1-2; a weak D match, TRBD1 (6 bases). The V gene's germline CDR1 is SGHDN and CDR2 FVKESK. The CDR3 runs 15 residues. The V end was cut by 0 bases, the J end by 4 bases, with 12 bases between. The CDR3 loop is CASSQEATGVYGYTF. The CDR3 DNA follows: TGTGCCAGCAGCCAAGAGGCGACAGGAGTCTATGGCTACACCTTC.

This clone occurred once. This chain joins TRBV5-4 and TRBJ2-7; TRBD2 is a possible D gene (5 bases). The CDR3 contains 15 residues. Germline CDR1 reads SGHNT; CDR2 reads YYREEE (reference sequence). Trimming took off 4 bases at V and 2 bases at J, with 16 bases between the two ends. In nucleotides, the CDR3 is TGTGCCAGCAGCCCGGGGTCCCCGGACCCCTACGAGCAGTACTTC. It encodes CASSPGSPDPYEQYF.

The chain uses TRBV7-2 and TRBJ2-1; 15 bases agree with TRBD2. Germline assignment: CDR1 SGHTA and CDR2 FQGNSA. The junction had 7 bases not matched to a gene; V was cut back by 6 bases and J by 10 bases. The CDR3 extends over 15 amino acids. As DNA, the CDR3 is TGTGCCAGCAGTTCTACCGGGACTAGCGGGGGGGAGCAGTTCTTC. It specifies CASSSTGTSGGEQFF.

The rearrangement links TRBV21-1 to TRBJ2-2; the listed D gene, TRBD2, was not tested against the DNA. TRBV21-1 is listed as a pseudogene. This CDR3 has 18 amino acids. The DNA of the CDR3 is TGTGCCAGCAGCAAAGACCCCTCCCCAGGCCCCGGGGCCGGGGAGCTGTTTTTT. Protein product: CASSKDPSPGPGAGELFF.

Here the CDR3 reads CASSRQEDSNQPQHF. CDR3 nucleotides: TGTGCCAGCAGCAGACAGGAGGATAGCAATCAGCCCCAGCATTTT. The chain recombines TRBV21-1 with TRBJ1-5; TRBD1, the table's D call, lacks a check against the DNA. TRBV21-1 is a listed pseudogene. The CDR3 runs to 15 residues.

CDR3 sequence: CASSINGQGENTIYF. DNA for the CDR3: TGTGCCAGCTCAATCAACGGACAGGGGGAAAACACCATATATTTT. This chain connects TRBV18 to TRBJ1-3; 10 bases are shared with TRBD1. The CDR3 consists of 15 residues. V shed 5 bases, J shed 6 bases, and the junction held 7 bases outside the gene matches. The germline V gene has CDR1 KGHSH and CDR2 LQKENI.

The chain employs TRBV5-6 and TRBJ1-6, with D tentatively TRBD1 (5 bases). Between the trimmed V and J ends, which lost 1 base and 7 bases, there was a span of 12 bases. Per germline, CDR1 SGHDT and CDR2 YYEEEE. CDR3 length: 15 residues. The CDR3 region is CASSLRGGLNSPLHF. CDR3 coding DNA: TGTGCCAGCAGCTTGCGGGGGGGTTTGAATTCACCCCTCCACTTT.

CDR3: CASSQSPGSGDTQYF. Written as DNA, the CDR3 is TGCGCCAGCAGCCAATCTCCCGGTAGCGGGGATACGCAGTATTTT. The J gene is TRBJ2-3, the V gene TRBV4-3; TRBD2 matches 7 bases. The CDR3 extends over 15 amino acids. The V gene's germline CDR1 is LGHNA and CDR2 YSLEER. Unmatched junction bases numbered 8, after V lost 2 bases and J lost 6 bases.